The 27 T cell receptor beta chains reported below all come from one sample, sequenced in a study of response to subunit inactivated influenza vaccine. TCRdb used MiXCR to reprocess the RT-PCR reads, holding one entry per CDR3 protein. Of roughly 570,000 distinct CDR3 sequences in the sample, 10% to 15% were seen once. The specimen comprised PBMCs from blood, sampled 45 days after vaccination. These receptors all come from a man between 50 and 59 years old who received an inactivated influenza vaccine.

Ten or more counts support this clonotype. The rearrangement links TRBV5-8 to TRBJ1-6, with D possibly TRBD1 on 6 matching bases. V lost 4 bases to trimming and J lost 6 bases, with 11 bases between them. The CDR3 runs 14 residues. The germline V gene encodes CDR1 SGHTS and CDR2 YDEGEE. The CDR3 is CASSQDRSNSPLHF. The CDR3 DNA follows: TGTGCCAGCAGCCAGGACAGATCTAATTCACCCCTCCACTTT.

This clonotype has just a few counts. The rearrangement joins TRBV27 to TRBJ2-3; tentative D call: TRBD1 (5 bases). The CDR3 has 18 residues. In germline, CDR1 is MNHEY, CDR2 SMNVEV (reference sequence). Deletions cut 2 bases from V and 4 bases from J, with 22 bases between. The CDR3 here is CASSLSIRDRGEADTQYF. The CDR3 DNA follows: TGTGCCAGCAGTTTAAGCATAAGGGATAGGGGCGAGGCAGATACGCAGTATTTT.

This clonotype was found a few times. The chain combines TRBV29-1 with TRBJ2-3, with 8 bases identical to TRBD2. The ends lost 4 bases at V and 3 bases at J; junction bases unmatched: 6. Germline-derived CDR1 and CDR2 are SQVTM and ANQGSEA. The CDR3 sequence is 14 residues long. The CDR3 sequence: CSVVEAGVTDTQYF. Here the CDR3 DNA reads TGCAGCGTTGTGGAAGCGGGAGTAACAGATACGCAGTATTTT.

In the case of this clonotype: One end of the junction fails to match germline, which may point to a read error. This chain connects TRBV20-1 to TRBJ2-1; 8 nucleotides match TRBD2. The CDR3 loop spans 16 amino acids. Germline V lookup: CDR1 DFQATT, CDR2 SNEGSKA (reference sequence). The CDR3 nucleotides are TGCTGTGCTAGGAGCTACGCGGGGGGATCCTACAATGAGCAGTTCTTC. Encoded protein: CCARSYAGGSYNEQFF.

CDR3 DNA sequence: TGTGCCAGCAGCCGCCGGGACCGCAGCACAGATACGCAGTATTTT. It specifies CASSRRDRSTDTQYF. The chain links TRBV5-6 to TRBJ2-3; D is perhaps TRBD1 or TRBD2 (5 bases each). CDR3 length: 15 amino acids. From germline, CDR1 is SGHDT and CDR2 YYEEEE. Trimming stripped 4 bases from V and 0 bases from J, with 12 bases between.

Concerning this clonotype itself: A read error may produce the germline difference seen at one junction end. The chain links TRBV7-7 to TRBJ2-7; D is possibly TRBD2 (7 bases). This CDR3 has 14 residues. Germline V gene lookup returns CDR1 SSHAT and CDR2 FNYEAQ (reference sequence). CDR3 loop: CASSPNRGGNEQYF. In DNA, the CDR3 is TGTGCTAGCAGCCCAAATAGGGGGGGGAACGAGCAGTACTTC.

The chain carries TRBV4-3 and TRBJ2-2; 14 bases map to TRBD2. The CDR3 spans 19 residues. J gave up 6 bases and V 3 bases, and 12 bases lay outside the gene matches. CDR1 and CDR2 (germline): LGHNA, YSLEER. The CDR3 bases are TGCGCCAGCAGCCAGATGGGACTAGCGGGAGATGGTTATGCCGGGGAGCTGTTTTTT. Its translation is CASSQMGLAGDGYAGELFF.

This chain connects TRBV9 to TRBJ2-3, with 8 bases that match TRBD2. The CDR3 length is 14 residues. V lost 3 bases to trimming and J lost 5 bases; unmatched junction nucleotides: 5. Germline V gene data show CDR1 as SGDLS and CDR2 as YYNGEE. The CDR3 sequence: CASSGVAGLDTQYF. The CDR3 DNA reads TGTGCCAGCAGCGGCGTAGCGGGGTTAGATACGCAGTATTTT. The whole variable domain, filled in from reference TRBV9 and TRBJ2-3, reads DSGVTQTPKHLITATGQRVTLRCSPRSGDLSVYWYQQSLDQGLQFLIQYYNGEERAKGNILERFSAQQFPDLHSELNLSSLELGDSALYFCASSGVAGLDTQYFGPGTRLTVL.

This clonotype has just a few counts. This chain links TRBV7-6 with TRBJ1-6, with D unclear. This CDR3 has 15 residues. Germline CDR1 is SGHVS and CDR2 is FNYEAQ. Trimming removed 0 bases at V and 7 bases at J, with 10 bases between. CDR3 sequence reads: CASSLALVGNSPLHF. The CDR3 coding sequence is TGTGCCAGCAGCTTAGCGCTCGTGGGCAATTCACCCCTCCACTTT. Using reference TRBV7-6 and TRBJ1-6 for the parts outside the CDR3, the full variable domain is GAGVSQSPRYKVTKRGQDVALRCDPISGHVSLYWYRQALGQGPEFLTYFNYEAQQDKSGLPNDRFSAERPEGSISTLTIQRTEQRDSAMYRCASSLALVGNSPLHFGNGTRLTVT.

The CDR3 protein is CASSQDRSGFYNEQFF. CDR3 DNA: TGCGCCAGCAGCCAAGATCGGTCCGGTTTTTACAATGAGCAGTTCTTC. J is TRBJ2-1 and V is TRBV4-3; no firm D call. Trimming shortened V by 0 bases and J by 4 bases, and 13 bases separated the two germline ends. CDR1 and CDR2 from the germline V gene are LGHNA and YSLEER. This CDR3 spans 16 amino acids.

The chain has TRBV6-2 or TRBV6-3 and TRBJ2-3; no firm D call. The end of the DNA fits TRBJ1-5 better, so the J call may be wrong. Germline V gene sequence: CDR1 MNHEY, CDR2 SVGEGT. The CDR3 length is 17 residues. CDR3 sequence reads: CASSEDRTPVYTDTQHF. CDR3 nucleotides: TGTGCCAGCAGCGAAGATCGGACCCCCGTATACACAGATACGCAGCATTTT.

This clonotype was found a few times. This rearrangement joins TRBV27 to TRBJ2-7; 12 positions agree with TRBD1. Germline values: CDR1 MNHEY, CDR2 SMNVEV (reference sequence). The CDR3 is 15 amino acids. Trimming took 5 bases from V and 4 from J; bases not matched to a gene: 6. CDR3 sequence: CASSMGTGGLYEQYF. In DNA, the CDR3 is TGTGCCAGCAGTATGGGGACAGGGGGCTTGTACGAGCAGTACTTC.

This clonotype was seen only a few times. The chain combines TRBV29-1 with TRBJ2-1, with a possible D match to TRBD2 (6 bases). CDR1 is SQVTM, CDR2 ANQGSEA, per germline. V lost 5 bases to trimming and J lost 4 bases, with 12 bases between them. The CDR3 runs to 13 residues. Here the CDR3 reads CSVRGGRYNEQFF. The CDR3 nucleotides are TGCAGCGTTAGGGGAGGAAGATACAATGAGCAGTTCTTC.

This clonotype was seen many times. The chain joins TRBV29-1 to TRBJ2-7; TRBD1 aligns across 10 bases. This CDR3 has 15 amino acids. V lost 4 bases, J lost 2 bases, and 8 bases stayed unmatched. Germline values: CDR1 SQVTM, CDR2 ANQGSEA. The chain's CDR3 is CSVATGTGVPYEQYF. For the CDR3, the DNA is TGCAGCGTTGCCACCGGGACAGGGGTGCCCTACGAGCAGTACTTC.

The J gene is TRBJ2-7, the V gene TRBV20-1; 9 nucleotides agree with TRBD1. CDR1 is DFQATT, CDR2 SNEGSKA, per germline (reference sequence). The CDR3 consists of 12 residues. V lost 6 bases and J lost 5; bases outside the gene matches: 5. The CDR3 protein is CSAGDRVNEQYF. Here the CDR3 DNA reads TGCAGTGCGGGGGACAGGGTCAACGAGCAGTACTTC.

This clonotype occurred many times. The chain combines TRBV5-1 with TRBJ2-1; 13 positions agree with TRBD2. This CDR3 spans 15 amino acids. CDR1 SGHRS and CDR2 YFSETQ come from the germline V gene. V trimming: 5 bases; J trimming: 6 bases; junction bases outside the gene matches: 5. CDR3 sequence: CASSSGTSGINEQFF. The CDR3 nucleotides are TGCGCCAGCAGTTCCGGGACTAGCGGGATCAATGAGCAGTTCTTC.

This clonotype was seen only a few times. J is TRBJ2-1 and V is TRBV6-4; the match to TRBD1 covers 8 bases. The length of the CDR3 is 15 residues. With 5 bases clipped from V and 5 bases from J, the junction kept 8 bases outside the gene matches. Germline CDR1 reads MRHNA; CDR2 reads SNTAGT. The CDR3 nucleotides read TGTGCCAGCAGTAAAACTATGGACAGGGACAATGAGCAGTTCTTC. It translates to CASSKTMDRDNEQFF.

This clonotype was found a few times. The CDR3 reads CASSIQGARGTDTQYF. CDR3 in DNA: TGTGCCAGCAGTATACAGGGGGCGCGGGGCACAGATACGCAGTATTTT. This sequence joins TRBV7-2 and TRBJ2-3; TRBD1 matches at 9 bases. The CDR3 sequence is 16 residues long. Trimming removed 6 bases from V and 1 base from J; junction bases left unmatched: 8. Germline V gene lookup returns CDR1 SGHTA and CDR2 FQGNSA.

This clonotype was counted only a few times. The V call is TRBV15, the J call TRBJ2-5; D is ambiguous. V was clipped by 0 bases and J by 5 bases, with 7 bases between them. The germline gives CDR1 LNHNV, CDR2 YYDKDF (reference sequence). The CDR3 is 13 amino acids. CDR3: CATSRDPKETQYF. CDR3 coding DNA: TGTGCCACCAGCAGAGACCCTAAGGAGACCCAGTACTTC.

This clonotype was recorded many times. The J gene is TRBJ2-5, the V gene TRBV20-1; perhaps TRBD1 as D (5 bases). The V end lost 5 bases, the J end lost 0 bases, and 16 bases lay between the germline ends. Germline assignment: CDR1 DFQATT and CDR2 SNEGSKA (reference sequence). The CDR3 consists of 15 residues. The CDR3 here is CSADDSFADQETQYF. The CDR3 region has the DNA TGCAGTGCTGACGACAGTTTTGCCGACCAAGAGACCCAGTACTTC.

There are many counts of this clonotype. This chain uses TRBV10-3 with TRBJ2-7, with 8 bases lining up with TRBD2. Germline V gene lookup returns CDR1 ENHRY and CDR2 SYGVKD. The CDR3 has 15 residues. J lost 1 base, V lost 2 bases, and 4 bases had no gene match. The CDR3 here is CAISEISGGSYEQYF. The CDR3 bases are TGTGCCATCAGTGAGATCAGCGGGGGTTCCTACGAGCAGTACTTC.

V usage is TRBV4-3 and J usage is TRBJ2-7, with a tentative D call TRBD1 (5 bases). CDR3 length equals 15 residues. The V end was cut by 2 bases, the J end by 2 bases, with 13 bases between. Per the germline V gene, CDR1 is LGHNA and CDR2 is YSLEER. The CDR3 bases are TGCGCCAGCAGCCAAAGGGCAGGGAACCCCTACGAGCAGTACTTC. This sequence encodes CASSQRAGNPYEQYF.

This clonotype has just a few counts. This rearrangement joins TRBV29-1 to TRBJ2-5, with D possibly TRBD2 on 6 matching bases. Trimming removed 3 bases at V and 2 bases at J, with 16 bases between. CDR1 SQVTM and CDR2 ANQGSEA come from the germline V gene. This CDR3 has 15 residues. CDR3 loop: CSVELALRGQETQYF. CDR3 coding DNA: TGCAGCGTTGAGCTGGCCCTCCGGGGGCAAGAGACCCAGTACTTC.

This clonotype was found a few times. This chain joins TRBV11-2 and TRBJ2-1; 12 bases align to TRBD2. In germline, CDR1 is SGHAT, CDR2 FQNNGV. V lost 5 bases to trimming and J lost 0 bases; unmatched junction nucleotides: 11. The CDR3 is 19 residues long. The CDR3 nucleotides are TGTGCCAGCAGCCGCAGCGAGACTAGCGGGGGCAGCTCCTACAATGAGCAGTTCTTC. It translates to CASSRSETSGGSSYNEQFF.

This clonotype was seen repeatedly, ten times or more. The J gene is TRBJ2-7, the V gene TRBV7-2; TRBD2 matches 7 bases. Germline lookup yields CDR1 SGHTA and CDR2 FQGNSA. V trimming: 3 bases; J trimming: 2 bases; junction bases outside the gene matches: 7. This CDR3 is built from 15 residues. In nucleotides, the CDR3 is TGTGCCAGCAGCTTCGTCGGGGGAGGGCCCTACGAGCAGTACTTC. It codes for CASSFVGGGPYEQYF.

This clonotype was counted only a few times. This chain connects TRBV4-2 to TRBJ2-3; D might be TRBD1 or TRBD2, each matching 6 bases. CDR1 is LGHNA and CDR2 is YNFKEQ in the germline V gene. The CDR3 extends over 16 amino acids. V was clipped by 0 bases and J by 3 bases, with 13 bases between them. The CDR3 DNA sequence: TGTGCCAGCAGCCAAGATAGGGGGGTTAGAACAGATACGCAGTATTTT. Translation: CASSQDRGVRTDTQYF.

This clonotype was counted many times. The chain employs TRBV6-2 or TRBV6-3 and TRBJ2-5, with TRBD2 identical over 9 bases. V lost 2 bases and J lost 0; bases outside the gene matches: 4. CDR1 MNHEY and CDR2 SVGEGT come from the germline V gene. The CDR3 totals 16 residues. This CDR3 is CASSYGLAGHQETQYF. DNA for the CDR3: TGTGCCAGCAGTTACGGCCTAGCGGGACACCAAGAGACCCAGTACTTC.